The present T cell receptor (beta chain) was sequenced within a study of blood T cell repertoires in COVID-19. Study as a whole: The cDNA or gDNA used as material had been derived from T cells, B-cell-depleted T cells, or PBMCs.

The V segment lost 3 bases and the J segment 3 bases; nucleotides outside the gene matches: 8. Germline-derived CDR1 and CDR2 are SGDLS and YYNGEE. This CDR3 region has 16 residues. Original handling: Nucleated cell number was recorded as an estimate derived from reference gene primer amplification. The data were produced by immunoSEQ multiplex PCR, yet TCRdb's version contains in-frame clones alone and is incomplete. The V and J calls and the clone size are those of that table, but D and trimming were determined from the DNA. Here the sample spans about 280,000 clones, about nine tenths being singletons. Seattle enrolled patients during active infection and tracked them longitudinally.

This clonotype originated in a woman aged 25-40 years with COVID-19, enrolled during active disease. The chain uses TRBV9 and TRBJ2-3; 9 positions agree with TRBD2. Material: peripheral blood. The CDR3 here is CASSEPWAGGTDTQYF. CDR3 bases: TGTGCCAGCAGCGAGCCATGGGCGGGAGGGACAGATACGCAGTATTTT.